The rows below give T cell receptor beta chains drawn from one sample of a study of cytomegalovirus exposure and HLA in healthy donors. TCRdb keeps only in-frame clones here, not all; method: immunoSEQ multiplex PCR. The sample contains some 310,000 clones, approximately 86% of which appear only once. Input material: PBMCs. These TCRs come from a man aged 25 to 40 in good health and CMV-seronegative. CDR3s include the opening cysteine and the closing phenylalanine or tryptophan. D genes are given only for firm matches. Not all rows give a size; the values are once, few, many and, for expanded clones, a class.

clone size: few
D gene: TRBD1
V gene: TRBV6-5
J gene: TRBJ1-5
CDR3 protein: CASSPGQTRNQPQHF
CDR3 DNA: TGTGCCAGCAGCCCGGGACAGACGCGCAATCAGCCCCAGCATTTT

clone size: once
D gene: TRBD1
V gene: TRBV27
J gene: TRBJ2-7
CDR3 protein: CASSPDRVYEQYF
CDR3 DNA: TGTGCCAGCAGTCCGGACAGGGTCTACGAGCAGTACTTC

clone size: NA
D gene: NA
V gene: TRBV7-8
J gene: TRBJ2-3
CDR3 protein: CASSLAQGIRDTQYF
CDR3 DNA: TGTGCCAGCAGCTTAGCCCAGGGTATTAGGGATACGCAGTATTTT

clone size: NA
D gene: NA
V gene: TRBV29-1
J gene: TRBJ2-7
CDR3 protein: CSVRTLQGHYEQYF
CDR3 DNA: TGCAGCGTTCGGACGCTACAGGGTCACTACGAGCAGTACTTC

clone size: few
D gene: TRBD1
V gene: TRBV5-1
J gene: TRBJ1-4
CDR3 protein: CASSFQGATNEKLFF
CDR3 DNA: TGCGCCAGCAGCTTTCAGGGGGCAACTAATGAAAAACTGTTTTTT

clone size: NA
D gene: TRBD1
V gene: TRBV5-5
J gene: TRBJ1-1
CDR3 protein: CASSLVGTGSSTEAFF
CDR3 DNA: TGTGCCAGCAGCTTGGTCGGGACAGGGTCCTCCACTGAAGCTTTCTTT

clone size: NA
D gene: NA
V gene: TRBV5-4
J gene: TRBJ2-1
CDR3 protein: CASSGADNEQFF
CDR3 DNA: TGTGCCAGCAGTGGGGCGGATAATGAGCAGTTCTTC

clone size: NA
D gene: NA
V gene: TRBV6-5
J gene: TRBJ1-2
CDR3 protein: CASSYEGANYGYTF
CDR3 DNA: TGTGCCAGCAGTTACGAGGGAGCTAACTATGGCTACACCTTC

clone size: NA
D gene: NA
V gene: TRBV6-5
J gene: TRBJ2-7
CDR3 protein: CASSYGRGFSYEQYF
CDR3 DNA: TGTGCCAGCAGTTACGGTAGGGGATTTTCCTACGAGCAGTACTTC

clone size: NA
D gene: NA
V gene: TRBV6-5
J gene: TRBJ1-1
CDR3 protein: CASSYQPGYTEAFF
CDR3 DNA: TGTGCCAGCAGTTACCAGCCGGGGTACACTGAAGCTTTCTTT

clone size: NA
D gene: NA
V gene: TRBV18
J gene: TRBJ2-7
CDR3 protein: CASSPKSSYEQYF
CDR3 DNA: TGTGCCAGCTCACCTAAGTCTAGCTACGAGCAGTACTTC

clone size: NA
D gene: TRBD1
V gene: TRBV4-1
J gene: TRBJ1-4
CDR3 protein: CASSPGTRQGLGEKLFF
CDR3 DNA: TGCGCCAGCAGCCCGGGGACCCGACAGGGTTTAGGTGAAAAACTGTTTTTT